Detailed here is one T cell receptor (beta chain). Antigen: not known. The data stem from a study of T cells after posttransplantation cyclophosphamide. Sequencing used immunoSEQ multiplex PCR; TCRdb keeps in-frame clones, though not all of them. Of tens of thousands of clones listed, around 80% were seen once; the top ten hold 7% to 8.5%. The study's findings and limits: TRB clonality was highly associated with recipient CMV seropositivity and reactivation. TRB overlap between skin or GI tissue T cells and blood was limited. Donor-recipient repertoire similarity was low at 1-2 months, rising over year one.

Treatment was busulfan-fludarabine conditioning, a marrow graft, and cyclophosphamide on days +3 and +4. The CDR3 loop spans 15 amino acids. The junction had 9 bases not matched to a gene; V was cut back by 4 bases and J by 4 bases. The germline gives CDR1 SEHNR, CDR2 FQNEAQ (reference sequence). The chain has TRBV7-9 and TRBJ2-7, with 8 positions matching TRBD1. The sequence was collected from a female patient in her 40s who received an allogeneic stem cell transplant from a related donor, was CMV-positive, and had no GVHD. Certain T cells may be donor cells from the graft. The sequenced sample was CD4+ T cells sorted from blood, obtained approximately 2,000 days after a stem cell transplant with posttransplant cyclophosphamide. CDR3 DNA: TGTGCCAGCAGCTCAACAGGGGGGTTGACGTACGAGCAGTACTTC. Encoded protein: CASSSTGGLTYEQYF.